This T cell receptor beta chain was captured in a study of siplizumab effects on memory and regulatory T cells. General study results and limits: Naive T cells apparently outstripped memory cells in diversity and seemed major alloresponse contributors. It was not possible to assign a naive or memory phenotype to roughly 80-97% of proliferating CD4+ or CD8+ clones. Unstimulated subsets accounted for the mapping of only a minor share of the clones that were alloreactive.

Sequencing of each sample assayed roughly 100,000 TCR templates. This table comes from immunoSEQ multiplex PCR, and its TCRdb copy is limited to in-frame clones, with some not included. Of about 50,000 clones detected, 93% appear once; the ten largest clones hold about 15%. Concerning this clone itself: Its antigen is not identified.

The CDR3 contains 12 residues. Trimming removed 5 bases at V and 8 bases at J, with 12 bases between. The germline V gene encodes CDR1 SEHNR and CDR2 FQNEAQ (reference sequence). The V and J genes are TRBV7-9 and TRBJ1-2, with D possibly being TRBD1 (5 bases). This TCR was sampled from a human donor in good health. The sequencing input was CD8+ T cells sorted from blood. The CDR3 reads CASSPLDRGYTF. The CDR3 DNA sequence: TGTGCCAGCAGCCCCCTAGACAGAGGCTACACCTTC.